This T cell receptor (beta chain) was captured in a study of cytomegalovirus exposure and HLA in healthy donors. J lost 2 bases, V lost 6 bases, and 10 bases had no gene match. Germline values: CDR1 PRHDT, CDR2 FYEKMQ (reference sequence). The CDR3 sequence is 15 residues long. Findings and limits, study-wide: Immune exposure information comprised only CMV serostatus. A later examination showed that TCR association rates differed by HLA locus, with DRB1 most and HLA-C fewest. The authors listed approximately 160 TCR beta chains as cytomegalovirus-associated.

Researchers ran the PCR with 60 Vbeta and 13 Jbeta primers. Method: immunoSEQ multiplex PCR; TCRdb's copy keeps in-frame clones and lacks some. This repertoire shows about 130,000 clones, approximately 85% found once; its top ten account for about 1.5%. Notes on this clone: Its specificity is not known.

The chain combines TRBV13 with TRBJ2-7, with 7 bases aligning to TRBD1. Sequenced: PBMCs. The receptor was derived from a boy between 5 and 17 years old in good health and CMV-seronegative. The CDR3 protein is CASSRQGFGTYEQYF. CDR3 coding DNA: TGTGCCAGCAGTCGACAGGGATTCGGGACCTACGAGCAGTACTTC.